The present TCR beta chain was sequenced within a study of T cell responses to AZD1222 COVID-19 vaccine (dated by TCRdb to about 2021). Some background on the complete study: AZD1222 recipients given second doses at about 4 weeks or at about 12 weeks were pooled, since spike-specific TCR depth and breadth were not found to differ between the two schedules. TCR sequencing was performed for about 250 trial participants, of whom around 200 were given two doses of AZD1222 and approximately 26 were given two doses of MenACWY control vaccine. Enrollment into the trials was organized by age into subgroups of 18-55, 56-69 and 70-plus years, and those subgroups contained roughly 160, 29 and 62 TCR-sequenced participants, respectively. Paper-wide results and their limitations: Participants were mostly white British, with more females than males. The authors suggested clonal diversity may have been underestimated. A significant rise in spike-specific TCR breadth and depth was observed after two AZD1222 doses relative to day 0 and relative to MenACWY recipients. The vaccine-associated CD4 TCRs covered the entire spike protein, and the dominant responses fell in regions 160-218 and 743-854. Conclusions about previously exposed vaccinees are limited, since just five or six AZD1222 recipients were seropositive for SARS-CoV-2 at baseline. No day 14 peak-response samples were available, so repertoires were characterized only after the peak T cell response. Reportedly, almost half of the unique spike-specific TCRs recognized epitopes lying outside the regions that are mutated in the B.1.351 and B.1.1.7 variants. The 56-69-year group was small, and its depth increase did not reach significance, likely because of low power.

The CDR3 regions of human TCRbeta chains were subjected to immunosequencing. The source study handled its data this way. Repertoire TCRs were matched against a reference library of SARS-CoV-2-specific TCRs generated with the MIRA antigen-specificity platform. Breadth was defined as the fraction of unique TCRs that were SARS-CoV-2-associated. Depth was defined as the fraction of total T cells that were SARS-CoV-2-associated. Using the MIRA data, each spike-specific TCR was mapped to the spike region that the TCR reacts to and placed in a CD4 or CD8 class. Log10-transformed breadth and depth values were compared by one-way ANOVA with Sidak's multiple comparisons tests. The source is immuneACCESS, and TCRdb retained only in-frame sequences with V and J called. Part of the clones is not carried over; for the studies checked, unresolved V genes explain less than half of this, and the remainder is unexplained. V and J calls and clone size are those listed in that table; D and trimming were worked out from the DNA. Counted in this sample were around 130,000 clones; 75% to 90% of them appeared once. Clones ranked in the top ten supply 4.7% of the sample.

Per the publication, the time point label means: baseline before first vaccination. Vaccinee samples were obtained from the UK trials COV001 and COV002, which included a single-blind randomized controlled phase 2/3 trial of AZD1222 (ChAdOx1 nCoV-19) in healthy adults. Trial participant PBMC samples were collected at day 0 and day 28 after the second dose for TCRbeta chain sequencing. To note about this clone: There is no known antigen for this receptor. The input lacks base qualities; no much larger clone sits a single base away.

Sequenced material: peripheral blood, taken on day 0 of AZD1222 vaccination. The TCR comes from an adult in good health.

Read as DNA, the sequence is TGTGCCAGCAGCCACCCCTCTAGCGGGATGGTCTACGAGCAGTACTTC. It translates to CASSHPSSGMVYEQYF. The sequence joins TRBV11-2 to TRBJ2-7; 9 central bases correspond to TRBD2. CDR3 length: 16 amino acids, cysteine to phenylalanine. Solely the CDR3 DNA is kept, with 48 bases framed from the first base. The germline V gene gives CDR1 as SGHAT and CDR2 as FQNNGV. From V the trimming removes 5 bases and from J it removes 3 bases, while the gene matches leave 11 bases of the junction unaccounted for.